Listed here is a single T cell receptor (beta chain). The data belong to a study of ipilimumab plus nivolumab after autologous stem cell transplantation. Study-wide context: A median of about 8 nivolumab and 5 ipilimumab doses were given. The DLBCL group included primary refractory and relapsed cases.

This CDR3 region has 13 residues. Germline V gene sequence: CDR1 MDHEN, CDR2 SYDVKM. The trim removed 6 bases at V and 8 bases at J, leaving 9 bases unmatched. Checkpoint therapy with ipilimumab 1 mg/kg began 14 to 28 days after transplant. Patients received nivolumab 3 mg/kg at weeks 1, 4, 7, 10, then fortnightly to week 26. Assay used: immunoSEQ multiplex PCR; TCRdb lists only in-frame clones, some missing. The sample yields 9,500 to 15,000 clones, about 70% seen once. The source was PBMCs, collected in a trial of ipilimumab plus nivolumab as post-transplant consolidation. The gene calls are TRBV28 and TRBJ1-2; 7 bases align to TRBD1. The TCR originated in a male donor with diffuse large B-cell lymphoma. CDR3 region: CASSSGPRGGYTF. The CDR3 DNA sequence: TGTGCCAGCAGCTCCGGCCCCAGGGGGGGCTACACCTTC.